The subject of this entry is one T cell receptor beta chain. As yet, its antigen is unknown. This specimen belongs to a study of cytomegalovirus exposure and HLA in healthy donors. PCR employed 60 Vbeta and 13 Jbeta primers. Generated by immunoSEQ multiplex PCR, the TCRdb table keeps only in-frame clones and is missing some. The sample lists over 150,000 clones; 85% were seen once. Broader study findings: Within a later analysis, the majority of CMV-associated TCR beta chains appeared HLA-restricted. Sequence variants that were highly shared formed a cluster that was likely a sequencing artifact. Clonal expansion was found to be greater in HLA-associated TCR beta chains than in equally common others in a later analysis.

The CDR3 is made up of 16 amino acids. Trimming shortened V by 1 base and J by 0 bases, and 10 bases separated the two germline ends. The V gene's germline CDR1 is LGHNA and CDR2 YSLEER. The chain joins TRBV4-3 to TRBJ1-5; D remains unclear. The clonotype was recovered from a man between 25 and 39 years old in good health and CMV-seropositive. The sequencing sample was made of PBMCs. The CDR3 spells CASSQGSMNSNQPQHF. The CDR3 region has the DNA TGCGCCAGCAGCCAAGGTAGCATGAATAGCAATCAGCCCCAGCATTTT.